This T cell receptor (beta chain) is drawn from a study of T cell responses to AZD1222 COVID-19 vaccine. TCRdb's table, derived via immunoSEQ multiplex PCR, lists solely in-frame clones and lacks some. The sample carries roughly 140,000 clones, approximately 91% recorded once. Study conclusions and caveats: Among AZD1222 vaccinees, only five or six were seropositive at baseline. After the peak T cell response, and only then, were repertoires sampled. Dominant CD4 TCR responses targeted spike regions 160-218 and 743-854.

Remarks on this clone: Antigen: not known.

This clonotype originated in an adult who received the AZD1222 COVID-19 vaccine. This specimen consisted of peripheral blood, obtained 28 days after the second AZD1222 dose.

As DNA, the CDR3 is TGTGCCAGCGGGGGGGACTATGGCTACACCTTC. Amino acid sequence: CASGGDYGYTF. The rearrangement joins TRBV12-3 or TRBV12-4 to TRBJ1-2; D perhaps matches TRBD1 (5 bases). The CDR3 consists of 11 residues. Trimming pared 8 bases from V and 3 bases from J, leaving 7 bases between.